Listed here are 30 T cell receptor beta chains from one sample, sequenced in a study of T cell responses to AZD1222 COVID-19 vaccine. This table comes from immunoSEQ multiplex PCR, and its TCRdb copy is limited to in-frame clones, with some not included. The data contain around 92,000 clones, 80% to 90% of them singletons. The sample was peripheral blood, taken on day 0 of AZD1222 vaccination. The receptor source for this set is an adult in good health.

This clone was seen once. The rearrangement joins TRBV5-1 to TRBJ1-2, with TRBD1 matching over 10 bases. Per the germline V gene, CDR1 is SGHRS and CDR2 is YFSETQ. The CDR3 runs 15 residues. The V and J ends lost 0 bases and 6 bases, in that order; junction bases with no gene match: 5. The CDR3 DNA reads as TGCGCCAGCAGCTTGGGACAGGGGGCGGGCAATGGCTACACCTTC. It yields the protein CASSLGQGAGNGYTF.

CDR3 residues: CASSPEGASRAYEQYF. The CDR3 DNA follows: TGTGCCAGCAGCCCAGAAGGGGCTAGCAGGGCCTACGAGCAGTACTTC. The gene calls are TRBV11-2 and TRBJ2-7; D is possibly TRBD1 or TRBD2 (5 bases each). This CDR3 is 16 amino acids long. From germline, CDR1 is SGHAT and CDR2 FQNNGV. V lost 5 bases and J 2 bases, leaving 19 bases between the germline ends.

Only one count was recorded for this clone. The chain is built from TRBV9 and TRBJ1-1; the match to TRBD1 covers 7 bases. The length of the CDR3 is 17 residues. CDR1 is SGDLS and CDR2 is YYNGEE in the germline V gene. The V segment lost 4 bases and the J segment 5 bases; nucleotides outside the gene matches: 17. CDR3 nucleotide sequence: TGTGCCAGCAGCCTCGCATTCGGACAGGCCGAGGGGACTGAAGCTTTCTTT. Amino acids: CASSLAFGQAEGTEAFF.

A few counts support this clone. The chain couples TRBV5-1 to TRBJ2-5; 7 bases are a match to TRBD1. This CDR3 has 14 residues. Per germline, CDR1 SGHRS and CDR2 YFSETQ. V lost 3 bases and J lost 3; bases outside the gene matches: 5. CDR3 amino acids: CASSSGQTEETQYF. As DNA, the CDR3 is TGCGCCAGCAGCTCGGGACAGACCGAAGAGACCCAGTACTTC.

The V call is TRBV5-1, the J call TRBJ1-2, with 9 bases lining up with TRBD1. The CDR3 totals 14 residues. V dropped 4 bases and J dropped 4; count of bases not matched to a gene: 5. Germline V gene sequence: CDR1 SGHRS, CDR2 YFSETQ. This CDR3 is CASSGGQGPYGYTF. The CDR3 DNA is TGCGCCAGCAGCGGGGGACAGGGACCCTATGGCTACACCTTC.

The chain links TRBV3-1 (or the pseudogene TRBV3-2) to TRBJ2-3, with 14 bases matching TRBD2. Germline values: CDR1 LGHDT, CDR2 YNNKEL (reference sequence). Trimming at V came to 1 base and at J to 6 bases, leaving 9 bases not matched to a gene. The CDR3 consists of 18 residues. CDR3 nucleotide sequence: TGTGCCAGCAGCCAAGGTCGACCTGGGACTAGCGGGAGTGATACGCAGTATTTT. This encodes CASSQGRPGTSGSDTQYF.

The V and J genes are TRBV2 and TRBJ2-3; the D is unclear. The germline CDR1 and CDR2 sequences are SNHLY and FYNNEI. V gave up 6 bases and J gave up 2 bases, with 12 bases separating them. This CDR3 contains 14 residues. The CDR3 coding sequence is TGTGCCAGCAGGGGCCCTCCGTCCACAGATACGCAGTATTTT. Protein: CASRGPPSTDTQYF.

The rearrangement joins TRBV5-6 to TRBJ1-2; 9 nucleotides match TRBD1. The CDR3 totals 14 residues. V was clipped by 4 bases and J by 7 bases; unmatched bases: 8. Germline CDR1 SGHDT, CDR2 YYEEEE. The CDR3 nucleotides are TGTGCCAGCAGCGAATACAGGGGGCGCGGTGGCTACACCTTC. It encodes CASSEYRGRGGYTF.

This chain links TRBV2 with TRBJ1-5, with D possibly matching TRBD1 (5 bases). CDR3 length: 15 amino acids. With 2 bases removed from V and 1 base from J, the gap between germline ends came to 9 bases. Germline V gene lookup returns CDR1 SNHLY and CDR2 FYNNEI. The CDR3 DNA follows: TGTGCCAGCAGTGAAACGGGGCAAAGCAATCAGCCCCAGCATTTT. Residues: CASSETGQSNQPQHF.

This clone has a single count. J is TRBJ2-7 and V is TRBV16; the match to TRBD1 covers 10 bases. The junction had 4 bases not matched to a gene; V was cut back by 2 bases and J by 6 bases. Germline CDR1 KGHSY, CDR2 FQNENV. The CDR3 totals 14 residues. The CDR3 DNA reads TGTGCCAGCAGCCAAAAAAGGGACAGGGGCGAGCAGTACTTC. It is translated as CASSQKRDRGEQYF.

The chain combines TRBV11-2 with TRBJ2-2, with D possibly TRBD1 on 6 matching bases. The V gene's germline CDR1 is SGHAT and CDR2 FQNNGV. The CDR3 has 17 amino acids. V was cut by 5 bases and J by 6 bases, with 22 bases left in between. This chain's CDR3 is CASSTLRGRLTAGELFF. CDR3 nucleotides: TGTGCCAGCAGCACCCTCAGGGGCCGCTTGACGGCCGGGGAGCTGTTTTTT.

The rearrangement links TRBV7-8 to TRBJ2-1; 8 bases agree with TRBD1. Unmatched junction bases numbered 5, after V lost 4 bases and J lost 9 bases. CDR1 is SGHVS, CDR2 FQNEAQ, per germline. There are 13 residues in the CDR3. The CDR3 DNA follows: TGTGCCAGCAGCTCAGGGGGCGGGACTGAGCAGTTCTTC. It yields the protein CASSSGGGTEQFF.

The rearrangement uses TRBV5-4 and TRBJ2-7, with unresolved D. Germline values: CDR1 SGHNT, CDR2 YYREEE (reference sequence). The length of the CDR3 is 15 residues. V was trimmed by 0 bases and J by 0 bases, leaving 10 bases between them. CDR3 DNA: TGTGCCAGCAGCTTGGGAACACTAAGCTCCTACGAGCAGTACTTC. This sequence encodes CASSLGTLSSYEQYF.

This clone showed up just once. V and J are TRBV9 and TRBJ1-1; D is perhaps TRBD1 (5 bases). The germline V gene has CDR1 SGDLS and CDR2 YYNGEE. The CDR3 totals 14 residues. Trimming cost V 3 bases and J 3 bases, with 12 bases left between them. CDR3 loop: CASSAGTWDTEAFF. The CDR3 DNA reads as TGTGCCAGCAGCGCGGGGACGTGGGACACTGAAGCTTTCTTT. Complete variable domain (other parts from reference TRBV9 and TRBJ1-1): DSGVTQTPKHLITATGQRVTLRCSPRSGDLSVYWYQQSLDQGLQFLIQYYNGEERAKGNILERFSAQQFPDLHSELNLSSLELGDSALYFCASSAGTWDTEAFFGQGTRLTVV.

The chain carries TRBV12-3 or TRBV12-4 and TRBJ1-2; a possible D gene is TRBD1 (6 bases). Trimming cost V 2 bases and J 9 bases, with 13 bases left between them. This CDR3 has 13 amino acids. CDR3 protein: CASSLSGGTSYTF. The DNA for the CDR3 is TGTGCCAGCAGTTTATCGGGGGGCACAAGCTACACCTTC.

The chain recombines TRBV28 with TRBJ2-7; 13 bases are a match to TRBD2. After removal of 2 bases from V and 2 bases from J, the junction contained 9 bases not matched to a gene. The V gene's germline CDR1 is MDHEN and CDR2 SYDVKM. The CDR3 sequence is 18 residues long. This CDR3 reads CASSLGTSGTPPPYEQYF. As DNA, the CDR3 is TGTGCCAGCAGTTTAGGGACTAGCGGGACCCCGCCCCCCTACGAGCAGTACTTC.

The V and J genes are TRBV12-3 or TRBV12-4 and TRBJ2-2, with D possibly being TRBD1 (6 bases). Trimming stripped 5 bases from V and 6 bases from J, with 10 bases between. This CDR3 is built from 13 residues. This CDR3 is CASSEQGPGELFF. The CDR3, as DNA: TGTGCCAGCAGTGAACAGGGTCCCGGGGAGCTGTTTTTT.

This clone has only one observation. The J gene is TRBJ1-5, the V gene TRBV3-1 (or the pseudogene TRBV3-2); D is possibly TRBD1 (6 bases). This CDR3 contains 15 residues. V was clipped by 4 bases and J by 2 bases, with 12 bases between them. Germline V gene lookup returns CDR1 LGHDT and CDR2 YNNKEL (reference sequence). This chain's CDR3 is CASSPAGAGNQPQHF. As DNA, the CDR3 is TGTGCCAGCAGCCCCGCAGGGGCGGGCAATCAGCCCCAGCATTTT.

This chain joins TRBV7-9 and TRBJ1-1, with 8 bases lining up with TRBD1. Germline CDR1 SEHNR, CDR2 FQNEAQ (reference sequence). This CDR3 is built from 15 residues. V was pared by 0 bases and J by 5 bases, with 5 bases of the junction left unmatched. In DNA, the CDR3 is TGTGCCAGCAGCTTAGCCGGCAGGGGGCGAACTGAAGCTTTCTTT. This gives the protein CASSLAGRGRTEAFF.

V and J are TRBV18 and TRBJ1-2, with TRBD1 matching over 9 bases. Trimming took 4 bases from V and 6 from J; bases not matched to a gene: 3. The CDR3 runs to 13 residues. CDR1 and CDR2 from the germline V gene are KGHSH and LQKENI. CDR3 coding DNA: TGTGCCAGCTCACTGGGACAGGGAGATGGCTACACCTTC. It encodes CASSLGQGDGYTF.

This sequence joins TRBV7-9 and TRBJ1-1; no clear D. Between the trimmed V and J ends, which lost 4 bases and 4 bases, there was a span of 16 bases. Per germline, CDR1 SEHNR and CDR2 FQNEAQ (reference sequence). CDR3 size: 15 residues. The DNA of the CDR3 is TGTGCCAGCAGCTCCGGAAGTCCGCCTAGCACTGAAGCTTTCTTT. This sequence encodes CASSSGSPPSTEAFF.

J is TRBJ1-5 and V is TRBV6-5; no firm D call. The CDR3 is made up of 13 amino acids. V dropped 8 bases and J dropped 4 bases, with 12 bases sitting between them. Germline lookup yields CDR1 MNHEY and CDR2 SVGAGI. CDR3 nucleotides: TGTGCCAGCCTAAGATCGGGGAATCAGCCCCAGCATTTT. This encodes CASLRSGNQPQHF.

The chain couples TRBV2 to TRBJ2-1, with D uncertain. Per germline, CDR1 SNHLY and CDR2 FYNNEI. V lost 5 bases and J lost 9, with 8 bases in between. The CDR3 contains 11 residues. This chain's CDR3 is CASSFSSEQFF. In DNA form, the CDR3 reads TGTGCCAGCAGTTTCAGCAGTGAGCAGTTCTTC.

This sequence joins TRBV4-2 and TRBJ2-6; 7 bases are shared with TRBD2. V gave up 1 base and J gave up 2 bases; unmatched junction bases: 2. CDR1 is LGHNA, CDR2 YNFKEQ, per germline. The CDR3 runs 16 residues. The CDR3 sequence is CASSQVGGAGANVLTF. For the CDR3, the DNA is TGTGCCAGCAGCCAAGTTGGGGGGGCTGGGGCCAACGTCCTGACTTTC.

The V call is TRBV5-1, the J call TRBJ1-2; 7 nucleotides align to TRBD1. V lost 2 bases, J lost 8 bases, and 3 bases stayed unmatched. The V gene's germline CDR1 is SGHRS and CDR2 YFSETQ. This CDR3 is built from 12 residues. CDR3 in DNA: TGCGCCAGCAGCTTTACAGGGGTAGGCTACACCTTC. Its protein is CASSFTGVGYTF.

The chain couples TRBV7-9 to TRBJ1-2; perhaps TRBD1 as D (5 bases). CDR3 size: 14 residues. V was trimmed by 3 bases and J by 4 bases, leaving 12 bases between them. Germline CDR1 is SEHNR and CDR2 is FQNEAQ (reference sequence). The CDR3 region has the DNA TGTGCCAGCAGCTTCGGCAGGGATGCCTATGGCTACACCTTC. This codes for CASSFGRDAYGYTF.

Regarding this clone: A junction end diverges from the germline sequence, so it may reflect a read error. V usage is TRBV6-1 and J usage is TRBJ1-2, with 7 bases identical to TRBD1. The CDR3 runs 15 residues. Germline CDR1 reads MNHNS; CDR2 reads SASEGT. The CDR3 loop is CASGEPGQLNYGYTF. The CDR3 DNA follows: TGTGCCAGCGGTGAGCCGGGACAGCTTAACTATGGCTACACCTTC.

The V call is TRBV9, the J call TRBJ2-7, with 7 nucleotides matching TRBD1. The CDR3 sequence is 14 residues long. V lost 4 bases and J lost 6; bases outside the gene matches: 10. CDR1 and CDR2 (germline): SGDLS, YYNGEE. CDR3 DNA sequence: TGTGCCAGCAGCCTAACAGGGGATCGGAGCGAGCAGTACTTC. Its protein is CASSLTGDRSEQYF.

The chain employs TRBV18 and TRBJ1-3; TRBD1 is a possible D gene (5 bases). The germline V and J ends were trimmed by 0 bases and 0 bases, with 9 bases remaining between them. This CDR3 region has 16 residues. From germline, CDR1 is KGHSH and CDR2 LQKENI. CDR3 bases: TGTGCCAGCTCACCACCTGACAGCCGCTCTGGAAACACCATATATTTT. Its protein is CASSPPDSRSGNTIYF.

The V and J genes are TRBV3-1 (or the pseudogene TRBV3-2) and TRBJ1-4; tentatively, D is TRBD1 (6 bases). The germline V gene encodes CDR1 LGHDT and CDR2 YNNKEL (reference sequence). The CDR3 sequence is 16 residues long. Trimming took off 1 base at V and 7 bases at J, with 16 bases between the two ends. CDR3 loop: CASSQAGHQTGEKLFF. For the CDR3, the DNA is TGTGCCAGCAGCCAAGCCGGACACCAGACAGGTGAAAAACTGTTTTTT.